This T cell receptor beta chain stems from a study of monozygotic twins with inflammatory bowel disease. Reanalyzing the 5' RACE reads, TCRdb keeps one entry per CDR3 protein, without DNA. Here the sample table reports some 150,000 distinct CDR3 sequences. CDR1 is SGHRS, CDR2 YFSETQ, per germline. This CDR3 has 14 amino acids. The rearrangement links TRBV5-1 to TRBJ2-2; without DNA, the TCRdb call of TRBD2 cannot be checked. Input material: blood. The TCR sequence derives from a human donor with ulcerative colitis or Crohn's disease, or a healthy co-twin of an affected twin (not recorded which). The CDR3 protein is CASSWGSPPGELFF.